This TCR beta chain was recorded in a study of graft-versus-host responses after intestinal transplantation. Study-level information: Among the recipients, transplants were multivisceral, liver-intestinal, or isolated intestinal. Tacrolimus plus steroids were given to all recipients for approximately three years, preceded by anti-thymocyte globulin induction.

Study-wide findings and caveats: Within the allografts of patients who had graft-donor T cell macrochimerism, graft-versus-host to host-versus-graft clonal ratios were high.

Germline CDR1 is SGHVS and CDR2 is FNYEAQ. The CDR3 totals 14 residues. V dropped 2 bases and J dropped 3; count of bases not matched to a gene: 3. The sample holds one count of this clone. Its antigen is not known. Method: immunoSEQ multiplex PCR; TCRdb's copy keeps in-frame clones and lacks some. The data show 35,000 to 45,000 clones, over 90% seen once. The starting material was unstimulated CD8+ T cells sorted from spleen or lymph node cells, obtained before transplant. The genes are TRBV7-6 and TRBJ2-7, with 8 positions matching TRBD1. This clonotype was sampled from a human donor who was the organ donor for an intestinal transplant. The CDR3 reads CASSLSGQGYEQYF. The CDR3 coding sequence is TGTGCCAGCAGCTTATCAGGACAGGGCTACGAGCAGTACTTC.